This TCR beta chain comes out of a study of Graves' ophthalmopathy and Graves' hyperthyroidism. Across the study: There was a collection of peripheral blood at initial diagnosis, before any treatment. Study-wide results and limits: Among thyroid clonotypes expanded above 0.001 frequency, most also appeared in blood.

In this sample, this clonotype turned up many times. Its antigen is currently unknown. An end of the junction does not agree with germline; a read error may underlie this. Pregnant or lactating patients and those with other autoimmune diseases or uncontrolled infections were excluded. Clinical symptoms, serum thyroxine, TRAb, thyroid ultrasound and orbital computed tomography determined diagnosis. RNA transcripts provided the template for amplifying TCR beta CDR3 regions. RT-PCR in the first round used HTBI primers; a second-round multiplex PCR followed. TCRdb itself ran the multiplex PCR reads through MiXCR, one entry per CDR3 protein. Of hundreds of thousands of distinct CDR3 sequences listed, under 50% are singletons. Germline CDR1 SSHAT, CDR2 FNYEAQ (reference sequence). There are 13 residues in the CDR3.

Sequencing input: peripheral blood. The source is an adult man with Graves' ophthalmopathy. The V call is TRBV7-7, the J call TRBJ2-5; D not certain. CDR3 sequence: CASSSVQIGTQYF. The CDR3 bases are TGTGCTAGCAGCTCCGTACAAATTGGGACCCAGTACTTC.